One sample yielded the 30 T cell receptor beta chains listed below, sequenced in a study of cytomegalovirus exposure and HLA in healthy donors. In the PCR, 60 Vbeta and 13 Jbeta primers were used. Repertoires were generated with immunoSEQ multiplex PCR, while TCRdb's copy carries only in-frame clones and drops some. This table holds fewer than 100,000 clones, roughly 78% found once. The sample consisted of PBMCs. The receptors were sampled from a male donor in good health and CMV-seropositive.

This clone was counted between two and nine times. The V and J genes are TRBV28 and TRBJ2-1; unclear D gene. Germline V gene lookup returns CDR1 MDHEN and CDR2 SYDVKM. This CDR3 is built from 11 residues. The V end lost 3 bases, the J end lost 10 bases, and 7 bases lay between the germline ends. Here the CDR3 reads CASSLSREQFF. CDR3 sequence (DNA): TGTGCCAGCAGTTTGTCTAGGGAGCAGTTCTTC.

J is TRBJ2-1 and V is TRBV11-2, with 8 bases identical to TRBD2. Germline CDR1 SGHAT, CDR2 FQNNGV. After removal of 6 bases from V and 15 bases from J, the junction contained 10 bases not matched to a gene. The length of the CDR3 is 12 residues. CDR3 loop: CASSNSGAVLFF. The CDR3 coding sequence is TGTGCCAGCAGTAATAGCGGGGCGGTTCTGTTCTTC.

This clone was observed a few times. The chain joins TRBV18 to TRBJ1-2; D remains unclear. Trimming cost V 6 bases and J 4 bases, with 15 bases left between them. This CDR3 contains 14 residues. Germline-derived CDR1 and CDR2 are KGHSH and LQKENI. For the CDR3, the DNA is TGTGCCAGCTCCCAACAGACGGATACCTATGGCTACACCTTC. The encoded protein is CASSQQTDTYGYTF.

The rearrangement joins TRBV11-3 to TRBJ1-1; weak D call: TRBD1 (6 bases). Per germline, CDR1 SGHNT and CDR2 YENEEA. V lost 0 bases to trimming and J lost 7 bases, with 9 bases between them. The CDR3 extends over 13 amino acids. The CDR3 loop reads CASSLEQGREAFF. The CDR3, as DNA: TGTGCCAGCAGCTTAGAGCAGGGGCGTGAAGCTTTCTTT.

The chain couples TRBV18 to TRBJ2-3; 12 positions match TRBD2. Germline V lookup: CDR1 KGHSH, CDR2 LQKENI. After removal of 4 bases from V and 3 bases from J, the junction contained 5 bases not matched to a gene. CDR3 size: 16 residues. CDR3 sequence: CASSHLAGGPTDTQYF. For the CDR3, the DNA is TGTGCCAGCTCACATCTAGCGGGAGGGCCAACAGATACGCAGTATTTT.

The J gene is TRBJ2-3, the V gene TRBV7-6; no definite D call. Per germline, CDR1 SGHVS and CDR2 FNYEAQ. There are 14 residues in the CDR3. V was trimmed by 4 bases and J by 4 bases, leaving 12 bases between them. CDR3 sequence: CASSSPTLADTQYF. The CDR3 bases are TGTGCCAGCAGCTCTCCGACACTGGCAGATACGCAGTATTTT.

The chain combines TRBV30 with TRBJ2-7, with 10 bases lining up with TRBD2. The CDR3 length is 14 residues. Germline V gene data show CDR1 as GTSNPN and CDR2 as SVGIG (reference sequence). V dropped 4 bases and J dropped 5; count of bases not matched to a gene: 8. CDR3 region: CAWNPPGLADEQYF. CDR3 bases: TGTGCCTGGAATCCCCCCGGACTAGCGGACGAGCAGTACTTC.

The chain recombines TRBV30 with TRBJ1-5; 7 bases line up with TRBD1. Looked up from germline, CDR1 is GTSNPN and CDR2 is SVGIG (reference sequence). V shed 5 bases and J 5 bases; nucleotides not matched to a gene: 6. The CDR3 has 13 residues. The CDR3, as DNA: TGTGCCTGGGCCACAGGGGTGGATCAGCCCCAGCATTTT. Protein product: CAWATGVDQPQHF.

The rearrangement uses TRBV28 and TRBJ2-3; maybe TRBD1 (6 bases). This CDR3 has 15 amino acids. Germline-derived CDR1 and CDR2 are MDHEN and SYDVKM. Trimming left V 2 bases short and J 1 base short, with 10 bases between. The CDR3 sequence is CASSLTGLGTDTQYF. The CDR3 DNA reads TGTGCCAGCAGTTTAACAGGGTTGGGCACAGATACGCAGTATTTT.

The chain couples TRBV29-1 to TRBJ2-5; 7 bases map to TRBD1. In germline, CDR1 is SQVTM, CDR2 ANQGSEA. The V gene end was trimmed by 3 bases and the J gene end by 4 bases; junction bases not matched to a gene: 2. The CDR3 has 12 amino acids. DNA of the CDR3: TGCAGCGTTGACTCAGGGGGAGAGACCCAGTACTTC. Translating it yields CSVDSGGETQYF. The full variable domain, rest sourced from reference TRBV29-1 and TRBJ2-5, is SAVISQKPSRDICQRGTSLTIQCQVDSQVTMMFWYRQQPGQSLTLIATANQGSEATYESGFVIDKFPISRPNLTFSTLTVSNMSPEDSSIYLCSVDSGGETQYFGPGTRLLVL.

The chain couples TRBV6-5 to TRBJ2-1; 8 bases agree with TRBD1. The CDR3 has 16 residues. Trimming removed 2 bases from V and 4 bases from J; junction bases left unmatched: 7. Germline lookup yields CDR1 MNHEY and CDR2 SVGAGI. This CDR3 is CASSYPRQGLYNEQFF. CDR3 DNA sequence: TGTGCCAGCAGTTACCCCCGACAGGGGCTGTACAATGAGCAGTTCTTC.

CDR3 sequence: CASSTTGITSPQHF. CDR3 DNA: TGTGCCAGCAGCACAACAGGTATTACCAGCCCCCAGCATTTT. V is TRBV7-8 and J is TRBJ1-5; D may be TRBD1 (5 bases). The CDR3 sequence is 14 residues long. Germline V CDR1 and CDR2: SGHVS, FQNEAQ. The V end lost 5 bases, the J end lost 10 bases, and 18 bases lay between the germline ends. The full variable domain, completed using reference TRBV7-8 and TRBJ1-5, is GAGVSQSPRYKVAKRGQDVALRCDPISGHVSLFWYQQALGQGPEFLTYFQNEAQLDKSGLPSDRFFAERPEGSVSTLKIQRTQQEDSAVYLCASSTTGITSPQHFGDGTRLSIL.

The chain uses TRBV7-3 and TRBJ2-7; D is possibly TRBD2 (6 bases). This CDR3 has 15 amino acids. The germline gives CDR1 SGHTA, CDR2 FQGTGA. The V end was cut by 1 base, the J end by 2 bases, with 12 bases between. The CDR3 loop reads CASSLIGGSPYEQYF. The CDR3 nucleotides are TGTGCCAGCAGCTTAATCGGGGGATCCCCCTACGAGCAGTACTTC.

This clone occurred once. The genes are TRBV25-1 and TRBJ2-5; 7 bases align to TRBD1. CDR1 and CDR2 (germline): MGHDK, SYGVNS. This CDR3 has 16 residues. The ends lost 2 bases at V and 2 bases at J; junction bases unmatched: 8. The CDR3 spells CASSERGTVPQETQYF. As DNA, the CDR3 is TGTGCCAGCAGTGAAAGGGGGACAGTCCCGCAAGAGACCCAGTACTTC. Drawing the rest from reference TRBV25-1 and TRBJ2-5, the complete variable domain is EADIYQTPRYLVIGTGKKITLECSQTMGHDKMYWYQQDPGMELHLIHYSYGVNSTEKGDLSSESTVSRIRTEHFPLTLESARPSHTSQYLCASSERGTVPQETQYFGPGTRLLVL.

The chain has TRBV6-7 and TRBJ2-1, with 10 bases fitting TRBD2. TRBV6-7 is labeled an ORF, and its function is uncertain. V shed 8 bases, J shed 5 bases, and the junction held 15 bases outside the gene matches. CDR3 length: 17 residues. The CDR3 here is CASPGTSEPRWDNEQFF. DNA of the CDR3: TGTGCCAGCCCGGGGACTAGCGAACCCCGTTGGGACAATGAGCAGTTCTTC.

This clone was observed a single time. The chain links TRBV30 to TRBJ1-5; D gene ambiguous. The V end lost 4 bases, the J end lost 2 bases, and 15 bases lay between the germline ends. The length of the CDR3 is 15 residues. Germline CDR1 is GTSNPN and CDR2 is SVGIG (reference sequence). CDR3 DNA sequence: TGTGCCTGGACGTTGGACTCTGGCGGCAATCAGCCCCAGCATTTT. The encoded protein is CAWTLDSGGNQPQHF.

V gene TRBV5-4 combines with J gene TRBJ1-1; possibly TRBD1 for D (5 bases). Germline V gene lookup returns CDR1 SGHNT and CDR2 YYREEE (reference sequence). V lost 5 bases and J 4 bases, leaving 12 bases between the germline ends. There are 13 residues in the CDR3. The CDR3 bases are TGTGCCAGCAGGGGGCGGGGAAGCACTGAAGCTTTCTTT. As protein: CASRGRGSTEAFF.

Written as DNA, the CDR3 is TGCGCCAGCAGCTTTCCGGACAGGGGGGTTTACGAGCAGTACTTC. Its protein is CASSFPDRGVYEQYF. The chain has TRBV5-1 and TRBJ2-7; 10 positions agree with TRBD1. Trimming took 2 bases from V and 4 from J; bases not matched to a gene: 6. The CDR3 contains 15 residues. Looked up from germline, CDR1 is SGHRS and CDR2 is YFSETQ. Full variable domain (remainder filled in from reference TRBV5-1 and TRBJ2-7): KAGVTQTPRYLIKTRGQQVTLSCSPISGHRSVSWYQQTPGQGLQFLFEYFSETQRNKGNFPGRFSGRQFSNSRSEMNVSTLELGDSALYLCASSFPDRGVYEQYFGPGTRLTVT.

This clone showed up just once. The gene calls are TRBV28 and TRBJ1-4; 8 bases line up with TRBD1. Losses at the gene ends were 6 bases for V and 3 bases for J; bases not matched to a gene: 9. Germline V gene data show CDR1 as MDHEN and CDR2 as SYDVKM. This CDR3 is 16 amino acids long. The CDR3 DNA sequence: TGTGCCAGCAGCAAAACCAGGGGGCGGGCTAATGAAAAACTGTTTTTT. Translation: CASSKTRGRANEKLFF.

The chain employs TRBV7-2 and TRBJ1-5; D is unclear. The CDR3 consists of 14 residues. Trimming stripped 4 bases from V and 1 base from J, with 8 bases between. Looked up from germline, CDR1 is SGHTA and CDR2 is FQGNSA. The CDR3 is CASSSQSSNQPQHF. In nucleotides, the CDR3 is TGTGCCAGCAGCTCACAGTCCAGCAATCAGCCCCAGCATTTT.

The chain uses TRBV6-1 and TRBJ2-6, with D perhaps TRBD1 (6 bases). V dropped 2 bases and J dropped 3 bases, with 14 bases sitting between them. Looked up from germline, CDR1 is MNHNS and CDR2 is SASEGT. This CDR3 region has 17 residues. CDR3 amino acids: CASSENYRVIGANVLTF. CDR3 nucleotide sequence: TGTGCCAGCAGTGAAAATTACAGGGTTATTGGGGCCAACGTCCTGACTTTC.

The chain carries TRBV6-5 and TRBJ1-1; D is perhaps TRBD1 (5 bases). This CDR3 has 15 amino acids. Trimming stripped 5 bases from V and 0 bases from J, with 13 bases between. Germline V gene sequence: CDR1 MNHEY, CDR2 SVGAGI. CDR3 bases: TGTGCCAGCAGTACCCCGACAGCGATGAACACTGAAGCTTTCTTT. Translated, it gives CASSTPTAMNTEAFF.

This clone was seen more than once but under ten times. The chain carries TRBV2 and TRBJ2-7, with TRBD1 as a possible D gene (8 bases). The length of the CDR3 is 19 residues. The germline V gene encodes CDR1 SNHLY and CDR2 FYNNEI. V lost 10 bases to trimming and J lost 0 bases, with 31 bases between them. CDR3 DNA: TGTGCCACCACGTCCCGGGCAGGGGGCCGGCTAGCGGACTCCTACGAGCAGTACTTC. Residues: CATTSRAGGRLADSYEQYF.

The J gene is TRBJ1-2, the V gene TRBV30; TRBD1 might be the D (5 bases). The germline V gene has CDR1 GTSNPN and CDR2 SVGIG (reference sequence). With 0 bases removed from V and 4 bases from J, the gap between germline ends came to 9 bases. CDR3 length equals 13 residues. The CDR3 protein is CAWSVGLGYGYTF. The CDR3 DNA sequence: TGTGCCTGGAGTGTGGGACTGGGCTATGGCTACACCTTC.

This chain joins TRBV7-2 and TRBJ2-1, with 13 bases lining up with TRBD2. The CDR3 has 16 amino acids. Per the germline V gene, CDR1 is SGHTA and CDR2 is FQGNSA. V was pared by 6 bases and J by 0 bases, with 2 bases of the junction left unmatched. The CDR3 coding sequence is TGTGCCAGCAGTCGGACTAGCGGGAGCTCCTACAATGAGCAGTTCTTC. Translating it yields CASSRTSGSSYNEQFF.

V gene TRBV5-1 combines with J gene TRBJ1-5; 10 bases line up with TRBD1. Per the germline V gene, CDR1 is SGHRS and CDR2 is YFSETQ. Trimming took 4 bases from V and 5 from J; bases not matched to a gene: 6. The CDR3 is 15 amino acids. CDR3 DNA: TGCGCCAGCAGCGCCGGGACAGGGGTGGATCAGCCCCAGCATTTT. As protein: CASSAGTGVDQPQHF.

The chain joins TRBV4-3 to TRBJ2-1; the match to TRBD2 covers 9 bases. The CDR3 has 17 residues. Per germline, CDR1 LGHNA and CDR2 YSLEER. V gave up 3 bases and J gave up 7 bases; unmatched junction bases: 13. The CDR3 DNA sequence: TGCGCCAGCAGCCAGAACATGTTAGCGGGAGTTCCTAATGAGCAGTTCTTC. Protein product: CASSQNMLAGVPNEQFF.

The rearrangement joins TRBV7-9 to TRBJ1-2; D not resolved. Trimming removed 5 bases at V and 14 bases at J, with 21 bases between. There are 13 residues in the CDR3. Germline V gives CDR1 SEHNR, CDR2 FQNEAQ (reference sequence). The CDR3 reads CASSAIPPVARTF. The CDR3, as DNA: TGTGCCAGCAGCGCAATACCCCCCGTGGCGCGGACCTTC.

The rearrangement links TRBV6-1 to TRBJ2-7; maybe TRBD2 (5 bases). From germline, CDR1 is MNHNS and CDR2 SASEGT. Trimming removed 2 bases at V and 7 bases at J, with 12 bases between. This CDR3 has 13 residues. CDR3 in DNA: TGTGCCAGCAGTGAAATGGCCCGCGGGGAGCAGTACTTC. Amino acids: CASSEMARGEQYF.

The chain combines TRBV7-2 with TRBJ2-2; the D is unclear. CDR1 and CDR2 (germline): SGHTA, FQGNSA. The CDR3 contains 15 residues. The V gene lost 2 bases and the J gene lost 1 base, with 8 bases spanning the gap. The CDR3 loop reads CASSLSRQNTGELFF. CDR3 coding DNA: TGTGCCAGCAGCTTATCGAGGCAGAACACCGGGGAGCTGTTTTTT. Full variable domain (missing parts from reference TRBV7-2 and TRBJ2-2): GAGVSQSPSNKVTEKGKDVELRCDPISGHTALYWYRQSLGQGLEFLIYFQGNSAPDKSGLPSDRFSAERTGGSVSTLTIQRTQQEDSAVYLCASSLSRQNTGELFFGEGSRLTVL.